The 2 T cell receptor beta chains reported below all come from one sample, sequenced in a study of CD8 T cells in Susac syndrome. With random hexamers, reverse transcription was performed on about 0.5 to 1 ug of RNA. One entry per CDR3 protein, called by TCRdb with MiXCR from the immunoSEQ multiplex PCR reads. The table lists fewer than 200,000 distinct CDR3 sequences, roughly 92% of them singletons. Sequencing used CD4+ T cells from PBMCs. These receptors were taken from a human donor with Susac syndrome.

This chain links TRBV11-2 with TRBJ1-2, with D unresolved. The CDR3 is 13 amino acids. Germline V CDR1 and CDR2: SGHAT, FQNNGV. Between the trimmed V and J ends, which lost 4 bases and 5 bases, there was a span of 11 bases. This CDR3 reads CASSSSVDYGYTF. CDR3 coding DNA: TGTGCCAGCAGCTCCTCCGTGGATTATGGCTACACCTTC.

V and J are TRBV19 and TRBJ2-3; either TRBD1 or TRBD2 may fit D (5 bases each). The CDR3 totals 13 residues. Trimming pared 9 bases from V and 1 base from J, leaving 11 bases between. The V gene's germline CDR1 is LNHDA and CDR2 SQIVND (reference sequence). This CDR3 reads CASGDPGTDTQYF. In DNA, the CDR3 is TGTGCCAGCGGGGACCCAGGCACAGATACGCAGTATTTT.